Detailed here is one TCR beta chain. These data come from a study of OX40 agonist ivuxolimab in advanced cancers. Clones were sequenced by immunoSEQ multiplex PCR, and TCRdb holds only the in-frame ones, with some missing. Among about 82,000 clones listed, 90% to 95% were seen once. Looked up from germline, CDR1 is MNHEY and CDR2 is SMNVEV (reference sequence). The V and J ends lost 4 bases and 1 base respectively, with 11 bases between them. The CDR3 extends over 15 amino acids. If patients had autoimmune disease history or systemic immunosuppression, they were excluded. This material consisted of CD4+ or CD8+ T cells sorted from blood, taken in a trial of the OX40 agonist ivuxolimab. The TCR originated in an adult with an advanced solid tumor such as melanoma, head and neck, liver or kidney cancer. The chain recombines TRBV27 with TRBJ1-3, with D possibly matching TRBD1 (6 bases). CDR3 protein: CASSSTGWSGNTIYF. CDR3 DNA: TGTGCCAGCAGTTCTACAGGGTGGTCTGGAAACACCATATATTTT.